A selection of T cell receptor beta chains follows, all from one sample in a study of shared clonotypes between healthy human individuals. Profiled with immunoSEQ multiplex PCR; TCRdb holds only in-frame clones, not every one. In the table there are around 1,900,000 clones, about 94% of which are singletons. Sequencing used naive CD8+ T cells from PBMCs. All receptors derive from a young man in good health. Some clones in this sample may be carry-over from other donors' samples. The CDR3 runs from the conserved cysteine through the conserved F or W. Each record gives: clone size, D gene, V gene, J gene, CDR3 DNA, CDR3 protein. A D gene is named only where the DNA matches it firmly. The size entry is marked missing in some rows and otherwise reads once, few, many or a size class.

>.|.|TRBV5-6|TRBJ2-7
TGTGCCAGCAGCTTGGCCGGACTTTACGAGCAGTACTTC
CASSLAGLYEQYF
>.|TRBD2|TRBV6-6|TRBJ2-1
TGTGCCAGCAGTTACCTCAGCGGGGGGCATGAGCAGTTCTTC
CASSYLSGGHEQFF
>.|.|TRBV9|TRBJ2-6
TGTGCCAGCAGCGAAATCCGCTCTGGGGCCAACGTCCTGACTTTC
CASSEIRSGANVLTF
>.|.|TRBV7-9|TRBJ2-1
TGTGCCAGCAGCTCCCCCGGGGGTGAAGGATACAATGAGCAGTTCTTC
CASSSPGGEGYNEQFF
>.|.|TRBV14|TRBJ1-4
TGTGCCAGCAGCCAAGCCCGGAATGAAAAACTGTTTTTT
CASSQARNEKLFF
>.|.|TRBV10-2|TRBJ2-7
TGCGCCAGCGAGGCTCCCCTAGTCCACGAGCAGTACTTC
CASEAPLVHEQYF
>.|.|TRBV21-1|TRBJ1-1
TGTGCCAGCAGTCGGAAGGGTGGGAACACTGAAGCTTTCTTT
CASSRKGGNTEAFF
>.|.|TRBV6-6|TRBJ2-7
TGTGCCAGCAGTTACTCATCTAGCCATGAGCAGTACTTC
CASSYSSSHEQYF
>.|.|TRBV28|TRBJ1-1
TGTGCCAGCAGCGCGACGGAGAACACTGAAGCTTTCTTT
CASSATENTEAFF
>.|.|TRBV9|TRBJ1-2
TGTGCCAGCAGCGTAGGCCGAACTTGGAGCTACACCTTC
CASSVGRTWSYTF
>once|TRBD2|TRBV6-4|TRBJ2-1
TGTGCCAGCAGTGAGGGCGGGAGGGGAAATGAGCAGTTCTTC
CASSEGGRGNEQFF
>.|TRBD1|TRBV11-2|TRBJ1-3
TGTGCCAGCAGGCCAAGGGACAGTAGAAACACCATATATTTT
CASRPRDSRNTIYF
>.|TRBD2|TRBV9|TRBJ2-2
TGTGCCAGCAGCGTAGGGAGACTAGCGGGAGGACTGAACACCGGGGAGCTGTTTTTT
CASSVGRLAGGLNTGELFF
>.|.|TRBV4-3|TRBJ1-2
TGCGCCAGCAGCCAAAGGGCGGGGGGCCATGGCTACACCTTC
CASSQRAGGHGYTF
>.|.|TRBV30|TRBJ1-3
TGTGCAGGGGGAGGGGCATTCCAGTCTGGAAACACCATATATTTT
CAGGGAFQSGNTIYF
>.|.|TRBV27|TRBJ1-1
TGTGCCAGCAGTTTTGGAGGCTTGAACACTGAAGCTTTCTTT
CASSFGGLNTEAFF
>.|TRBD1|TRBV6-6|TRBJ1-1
TGTGCCAGCAGTTACGGACAGGGAATGAACACTGAAGCTTTCTTT
CASSYGQGMNTEAFF
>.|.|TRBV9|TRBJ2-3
TGTGCCAGCAGCGTTTCAGGCGGGAGCACAGATACGCAGTATTTT
CASSVSGGSTDTQYF
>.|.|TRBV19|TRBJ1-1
TGTGCCAGTAGTATCGCCCGACTGGCCAACACTGAAGCTTTCTTT
CASSIARLANTEAFF
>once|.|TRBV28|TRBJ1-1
TGTGCCAGCAACCTGGGGCGCTACACTGAAGCTTTCTTT
CASNLGRYTEAFF
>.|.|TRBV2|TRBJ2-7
TGTGCCAGCAGTGGACCGGGACTTTTATACGAGCAGTACTTC
CASSGPGLLYEQYF
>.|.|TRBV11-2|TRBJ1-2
TGTGCCAGCAGCTCAAGTCCTCGGAGCTATGGCTACACCTTC
CASSSSPRSYGYTF
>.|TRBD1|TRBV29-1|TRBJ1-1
TGCAGCGTTGAGACAGGGGGGGCTGAAGCTTTCTTT
CSVETGGAEAFF
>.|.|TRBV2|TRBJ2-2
TGTGCCAGCTCGGTTGCCGGGATCAGGGAGCTGTTTTTT
CASSVAGIRELFF
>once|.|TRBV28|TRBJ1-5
TGTGCCAGCAGTTTATGGGGGGGGGACCGTAGCAATCAGCCCCAGCATTTT
CASSLWGGDRSNQPQHF
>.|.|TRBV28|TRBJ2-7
TGTGCCAGCAGTTTACCCCAGGGTGGCCTGGCCTCCTACGAGCAGTACTTC
CASSLPQGGLASYEQYF
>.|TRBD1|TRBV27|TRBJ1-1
TGTGCCAGCAGTTTCTTACCCGACAGGGGTCATCCCGAAGCTTTCTTT
CASSFLPDRGHPEAFF
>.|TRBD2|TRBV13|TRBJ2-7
TGTGCCAGCAGCTATCGACTAGCGGAGGAGTACGAGCAGTACTTC
CASSYRLAEEYEQYF
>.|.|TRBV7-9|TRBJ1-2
TGTGCCAGCAGCTTCAGCAGGGGCACTAACTATGGCTACACCTTC
CASSFSRGTNYGYTF
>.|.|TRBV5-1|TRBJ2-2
TGCGCCAGCAGCTTGAGAAACAGACGTCTTACCCAGGGCGGGGAGCTGTTTTTT
CASSLRNRRLTQGGELFF
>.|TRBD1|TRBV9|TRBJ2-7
TGTGCCAGCAGCGAGGACAGGGCACCCTACGAGCAGTACTTC
CASSEDRAPYEQYF
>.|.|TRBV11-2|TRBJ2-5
TGTGCCAGCAGCTTAGTATCCCGGGGCTACCAAGAGACCCAGTACTTC
CASSLVSRGYQETQYF
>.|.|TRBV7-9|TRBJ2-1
TGTGCCAGCAGCTCGACGGGGATTCTAGGTGAGCAGTTCTTC
CASSSTGILGEQFF
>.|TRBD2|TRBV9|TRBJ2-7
TGTGCCAGCAGCCCGGGTGGGACTAGTTCCTACGAGCAGTACTTC
CASSPGGTSSYEQYF
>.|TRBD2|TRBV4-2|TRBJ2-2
TGTGCCAGCAGCCAAGGCCTAGCGGGATATACCGGGGAGCTGTTTTTT
CASSQGLAGYTGELFF
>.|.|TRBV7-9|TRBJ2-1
TGTGCCAGCAGCTCCACTGAGTTAGGGGACAATGAGCAGTTCTTC
CASSSTELGDNEQFF
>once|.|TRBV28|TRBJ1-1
TGTGCCAGCAGTTTATCCGCTTCGAACACTGAAGCTTTCTTT
CASSLSASNTEAFF
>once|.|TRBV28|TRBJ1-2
TGTGCCAGCAGTTTGAGAAGGTCCCGGGGGACACCTTATGGCTACACCTTC
CASSLRRSRGTPYGYTF
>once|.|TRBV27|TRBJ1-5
TGTGCCAGCTCGATCAGACTGGGACAAGCCCTGCCCCAGCATTTT
CASSIRLGQALPQHF
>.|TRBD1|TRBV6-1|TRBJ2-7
TGTGCCAGCAGCGAGACAGGGGGCAAAGGATACGAGCAGTACTTC
CASSETGGKGYEQYF